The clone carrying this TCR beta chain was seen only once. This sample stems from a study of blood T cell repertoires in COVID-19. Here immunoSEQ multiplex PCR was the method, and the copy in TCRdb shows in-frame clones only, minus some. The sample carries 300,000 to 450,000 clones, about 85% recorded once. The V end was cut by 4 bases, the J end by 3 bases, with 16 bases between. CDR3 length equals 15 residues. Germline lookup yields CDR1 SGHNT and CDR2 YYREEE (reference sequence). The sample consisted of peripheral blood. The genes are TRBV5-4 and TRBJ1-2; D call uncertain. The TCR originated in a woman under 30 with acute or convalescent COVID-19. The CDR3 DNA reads TGTGCCAGCAGCCCTTCGACTGAGGCCGACTATGGCTACACCTTC. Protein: CASSPSTEADYGYTF.